This TCR beta chain was sequenced during a study of shared clonotypes between healthy human individuals. The length of the CDR3 is 18 residues. Some clones are missing from TCRdb's copy, which holds only in-frame ones; the method was immunoSEQ multiplex PCR. The table includes approximately 2.1 million clones, approximately 95% detected once. The V call is TRBV12-2, the J call TRBJ2-5; TRBD1 is taken as the D call from the table, unchecked against the DNA. TRBV12-2 is shown as a pseudogene. Source material: naive CD4+ T cells from PBMCs. Noted subset: CD45RA+ positively selected. This TCR came from a man aged 18-30 years in good health. Some clones in this sample may be carry-over from other donors' samples. As DNA, the CDR3 is TGTGCAAGTCGCTTACCGCCGGACAGGGGCCCCCTACAAGAGACCCAGTACTTC. Residues: CASRLPPDRGPLQETQYF.